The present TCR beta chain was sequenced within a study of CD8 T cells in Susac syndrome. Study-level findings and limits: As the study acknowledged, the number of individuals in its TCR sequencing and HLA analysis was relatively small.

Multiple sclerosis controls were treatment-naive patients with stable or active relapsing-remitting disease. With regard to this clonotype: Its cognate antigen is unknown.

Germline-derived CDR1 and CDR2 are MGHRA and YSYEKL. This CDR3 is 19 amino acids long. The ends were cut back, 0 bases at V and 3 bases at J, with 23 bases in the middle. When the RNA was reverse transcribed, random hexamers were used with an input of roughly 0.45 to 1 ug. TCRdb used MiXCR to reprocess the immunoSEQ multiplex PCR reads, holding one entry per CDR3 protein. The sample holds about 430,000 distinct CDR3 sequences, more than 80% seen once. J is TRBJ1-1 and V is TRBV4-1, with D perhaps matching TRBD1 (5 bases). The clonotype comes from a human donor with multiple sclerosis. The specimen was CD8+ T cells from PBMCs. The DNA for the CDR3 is TGCGCCAGCAGCCAAGATGGGTATTTGCAGGGCGAAAGAGACACTGAAGCTTTCTTT. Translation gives CASSQDGYLQGERDTEAFF.